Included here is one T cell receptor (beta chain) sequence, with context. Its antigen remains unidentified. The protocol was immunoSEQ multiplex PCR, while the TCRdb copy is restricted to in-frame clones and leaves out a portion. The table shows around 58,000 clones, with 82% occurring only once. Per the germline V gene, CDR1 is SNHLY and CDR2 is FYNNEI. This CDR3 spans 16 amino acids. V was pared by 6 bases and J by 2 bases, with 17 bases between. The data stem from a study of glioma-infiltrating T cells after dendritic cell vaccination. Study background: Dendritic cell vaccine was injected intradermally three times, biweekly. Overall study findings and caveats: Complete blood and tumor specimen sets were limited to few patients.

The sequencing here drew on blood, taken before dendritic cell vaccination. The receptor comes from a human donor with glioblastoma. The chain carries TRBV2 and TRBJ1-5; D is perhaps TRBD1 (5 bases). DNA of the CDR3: TGTGCCAGCAGGTCGGGGGAGCGCGGGGGCAATCAGCCCCAGCATTTT. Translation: CASRSGERGGNQPQHF.